This T cell receptor beta chain stems from a study of blood T cells in healthy people across ages. The study's findings and limits: The fall in TCR beta diversity per million T cells was roughly linear with age. Long-lived donors had more naive CD4+ cells and higher diversity than aged donors. Unsorted PBMCs ruled out conclusive naive versus antigen-experienced comparison.

This clonotype came up a few times. Its antigen is not identified. Healthy individuals of Caucasian origin from Russia, aged 6 to 90, served as donors. Sample-barcoded 5' priming and a J-beta primer mix drove a second PCR of roughly 6 to 12 cycles. TCRdb reprocessed the 5' RACE reads with MiXCR, giving one entry per CDR3 protein. The table shows approximately 730,000 distinct CDR3 sequences, with about 42% occurring only once. Germline V gene lookup returns CDR1 LNHDA and CDR2 SQIVND (reference sequence). The CDR3 sequence is 16 residues long. V lost 1 base and J lost 0, with 10 bases in between. The sequence derives from a woman in her sixties in good health. This sequence joins TRBV19 and TRBJ1-5; D is unresolved. Sequencing was performed on blood. The CDR3 bases are TGTGCCAGTAGTATAGCCCTCCGCGGTAGCAATCAGCCCCAGCATTTT. It specifies CASSIALRGSNQPQHF.